These 2 T cell receptor beta chains were all obtained from the same sample, sequenced in a study of brain T cells in children with intractable seizures. Here immunoSEQ multiplex PCR was the method, and the copy in TCRdb shows in-frame clones only, minus some. Here the sample spans approximately 110,000 clones, around 94% being singletons. This material consisted of peripheral blood, taken at surgery. These TCRs come from a boy in the first two years of life with hemimegalencephaly and intractable seizures.

This clone was detected once. The chain recombines TRBV10-2 with TRBJ2-2; 7 nucleotides align to TRBD2. Trimming at V came to 2 bases and at J to 2 bases, leaving 5 bases not matched to a gene. The germline V gene has CDR1 WSHSY and CDR2 SAAADI. This CDR3 spans 16 amino acids. CDR3: CASSETGGSNTGELFF. In DNA, the CDR3 is TGCGCCAGCAGTGAGACGGGAGGATCAAACACCGGGGAGCTGTTTTTT.

This sequence joins TRBV27 and TRBJ2-2, with D perhaps assigned TRBD1 or TRBD2 (5 bases each). Germline CDR1 reads MNHEY; CDR2 reads SMNVEV (reference sequence). This CDR3 is built from 15 residues. V was shortened by 2 bases and J by 6 bases, with 13 bases between the two germline ends. The CDR3 protein is CASSLRSVGAGELFF. In DNA, the CDR3 is TGTGCCAGCAGTTTAAGGTCTGTGGGGGCCGGGGAGCTGTTTTTT.